The clone carrying this T cell receptor (beta chain) was picked up a small number of times. Its matching antigen is unknown. This same CDR3 is encoded by further DNA sequences in the sample. The CDR3 contains 13 residues. V dropped 4 bases and J dropped 7 bases, with 13 bases sitting between them. Germline CDR1 and CDR2: MNHEY and SVGAGI. Profiled with immunoSEQ multiplex PCR; TCRdb holds only in-frame clones, not every one. The table has approximately 87,000 clones, 80% to 90% seen once. With baseline, cycle 4 day 1, and cycle 7 day 1 as timepoints, blood was sampled. This record belongs to a study of OX40 agonist ivuxolimab in advanced cancers. Study-level points and caveats: Some of the lowest clonal expansion was seen in partial responders at 0.1-3.0 mg/kg. CD8+ T cells (on average) carried more expanded clones than CD4+ T cells.

This clonotype originated in an adult with an advanced solid tumor such as melanoma, head and neck, liver or kidney cancer. This rearrangement joins TRBV6-5 to TRBJ1-2, with D tentatively TRBD1 (5 bases). The sample consisted of CD4+ or CD8+ T cells sorted from blood, taken in a trial of the OX40 agonist ivuxolimab. The CDR3 DNA reads as TGTGCCAGCAGTTCCCTAGACAGCCCTGGCTACACCTTC. Translating gives CASSSLDSPGYTF.